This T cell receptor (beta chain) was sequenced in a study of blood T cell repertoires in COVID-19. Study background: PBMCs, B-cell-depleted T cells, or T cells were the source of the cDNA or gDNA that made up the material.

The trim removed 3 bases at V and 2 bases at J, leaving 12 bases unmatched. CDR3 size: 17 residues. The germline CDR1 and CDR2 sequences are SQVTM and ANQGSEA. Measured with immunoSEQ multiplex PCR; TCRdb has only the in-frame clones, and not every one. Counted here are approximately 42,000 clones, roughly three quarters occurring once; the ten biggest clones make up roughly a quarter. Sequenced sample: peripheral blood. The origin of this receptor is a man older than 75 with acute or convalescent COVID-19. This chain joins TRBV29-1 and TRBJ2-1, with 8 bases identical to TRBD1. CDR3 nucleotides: TGCAGCGTTGAGGACCTAGGGACAGGTAATCCCTACAATGAGCAGTTCTTC. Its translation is CSVEDLGTGNPYNEQFF.